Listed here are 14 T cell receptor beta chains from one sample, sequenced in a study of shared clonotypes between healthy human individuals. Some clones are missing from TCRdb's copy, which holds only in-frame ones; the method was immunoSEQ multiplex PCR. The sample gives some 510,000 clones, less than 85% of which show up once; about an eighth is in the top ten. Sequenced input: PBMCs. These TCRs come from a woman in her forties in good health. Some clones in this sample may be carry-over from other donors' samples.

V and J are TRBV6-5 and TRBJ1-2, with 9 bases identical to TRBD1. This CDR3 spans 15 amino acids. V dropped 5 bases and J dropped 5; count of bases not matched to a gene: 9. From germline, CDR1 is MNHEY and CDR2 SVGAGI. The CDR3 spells CASSPSGTGMYGYTF. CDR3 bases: TGTGCCAGCAGTCCCTCCGGGACAGGGATGTATGGCTACACCTTC.

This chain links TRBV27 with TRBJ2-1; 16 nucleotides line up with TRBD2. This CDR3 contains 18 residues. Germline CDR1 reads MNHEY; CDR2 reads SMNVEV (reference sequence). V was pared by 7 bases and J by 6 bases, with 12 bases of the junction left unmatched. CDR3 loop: CASTLLGLAGGPGNEQFF. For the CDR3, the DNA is TGTGCCAGCACCTTATTGGGACTAGCGGGAGGGCCGGGCAATGAGCAGTTCTTC.

The DNA of the CDR3 is TGTGCCAGCGGCAATGGCGGGGGCGAGGACTATGGCTACACCTTC. Encoded protein: CASGNGGGEDYGYTF. This sequence joins TRBV27 and TRBJ1-2; the D gene is possibly TRBD1 (6 bases). V dropped 8 bases and J dropped 3 bases, with 19 bases sitting between them. In germline, CDR1 is MNHEY, CDR2 SMNVEV (reference sequence). The CDR3 has 15 residues.

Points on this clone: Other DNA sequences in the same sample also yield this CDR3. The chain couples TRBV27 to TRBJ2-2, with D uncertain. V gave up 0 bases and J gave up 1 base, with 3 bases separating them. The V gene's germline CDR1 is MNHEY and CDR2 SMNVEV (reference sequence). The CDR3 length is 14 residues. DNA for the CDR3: TGTGCCAGCAGTTTATCCCGGAACACCGGGGAGCTGTTTTTT. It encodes CASSLSRNTGELFF.

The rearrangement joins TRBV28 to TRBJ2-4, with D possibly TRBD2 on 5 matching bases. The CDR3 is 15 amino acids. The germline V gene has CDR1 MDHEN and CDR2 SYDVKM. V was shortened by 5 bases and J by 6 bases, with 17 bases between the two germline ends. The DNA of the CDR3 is TGTGCCAGCAGTCCGCACGGAGGAACGGGAAACATTCAGTACTTC. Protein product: CASSPHGGTGNIQYF.

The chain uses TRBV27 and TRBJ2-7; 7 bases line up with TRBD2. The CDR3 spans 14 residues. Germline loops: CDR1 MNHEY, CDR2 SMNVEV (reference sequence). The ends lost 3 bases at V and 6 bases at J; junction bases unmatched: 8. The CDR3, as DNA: TGTGCCAGCAGTTTGTGGGGGAGGGTCGGCGAGCAGTACTTC. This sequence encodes CASSLWGRVGEQYF.

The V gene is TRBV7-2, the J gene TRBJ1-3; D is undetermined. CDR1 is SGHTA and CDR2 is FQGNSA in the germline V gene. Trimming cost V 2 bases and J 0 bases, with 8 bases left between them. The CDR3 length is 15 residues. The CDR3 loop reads CASSLRSGSGNTIYF. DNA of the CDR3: TGTGCCAGCAGCTTACGTTCGGGCTCTGGAAACACCATATATTTT.

CDR3 nucleotides: TGTGCCAGCAGCGTAGGTGATAGTCGCATGTCAGATACGCAGTATTTT. Translation: CASSVGDSRMSDTQYF. The V and J genes are TRBV9 and TRBJ2-3; no reliable D call. The CDR3 sequence is 16 residues long. The V gene's germline CDR1 is SGDLS and CDR2 YYNGEE. V was pared by 0 bases and J by 4 bases, with 15 bases between.

The CDR3 loop reads CASSQEGARIYGYTF. In DNA, the CDR3 is TGCGCCAGCAGCCAAGAAGGAGCCAGGATCTATGGCTACACCTTC. This chain uses TRBV4-1 with TRBJ1-2, with D unresolved. This CDR3 comprises 15 residues. CDR1 is MGHRA and CDR2 is YSYEKL in the germline V gene. The V and J ends lost 0 bases and 4 bases respectively, with 12 bases between them.

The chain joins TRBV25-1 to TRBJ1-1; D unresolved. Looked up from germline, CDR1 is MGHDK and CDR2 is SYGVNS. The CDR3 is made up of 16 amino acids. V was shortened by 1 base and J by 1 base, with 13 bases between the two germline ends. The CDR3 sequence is CASSESYNPGNTEAFF. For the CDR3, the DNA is TGTGCCAGCAGTGAATCATACAACCCGGGGAACACTGAAGCTTTCTTT.

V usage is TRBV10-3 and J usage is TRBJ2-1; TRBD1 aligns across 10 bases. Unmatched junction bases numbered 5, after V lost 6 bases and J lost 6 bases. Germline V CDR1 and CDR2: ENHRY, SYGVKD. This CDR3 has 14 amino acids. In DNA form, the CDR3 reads TGTGCCATCAGGTCCGGGACAGGGGCCAATGAGCAGTTCTTC. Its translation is CAIRSGTGANEQFF.

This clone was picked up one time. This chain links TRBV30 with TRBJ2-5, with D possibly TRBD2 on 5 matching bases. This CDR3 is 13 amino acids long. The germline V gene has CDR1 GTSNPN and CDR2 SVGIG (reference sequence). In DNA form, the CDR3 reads TGTGCAGGTGGAGAGGGCACTGGAGAGACCCAGTACTTC. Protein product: CAGGEGTGETQYF.

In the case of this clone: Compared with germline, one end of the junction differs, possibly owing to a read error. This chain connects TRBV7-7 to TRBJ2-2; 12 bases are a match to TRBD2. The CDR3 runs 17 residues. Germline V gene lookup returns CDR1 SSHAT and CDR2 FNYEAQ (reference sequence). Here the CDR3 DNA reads TGTGCTAGCAGCTCAGGGGTTACTAGCGGGAGGCCCGGGGAGCTGTTTTTT. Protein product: CASSSGVTSGRPGELFF. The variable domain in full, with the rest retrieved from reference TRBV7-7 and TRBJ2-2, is GAGVSQSPRYKVTKRGQDVTLRCDPISSHATLYWYQQALGQGPEFLTYFNYEAQPDKSGLPSDRFSAERPEGSISTLTIQRTEQRDSAMYRCASSSGVTSGRPGELFFGEGSRLTVL.

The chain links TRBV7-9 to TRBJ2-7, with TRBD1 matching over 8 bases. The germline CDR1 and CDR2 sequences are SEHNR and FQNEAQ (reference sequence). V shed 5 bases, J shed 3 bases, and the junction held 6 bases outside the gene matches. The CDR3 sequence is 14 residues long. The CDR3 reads CASSEGTGLYEQYF. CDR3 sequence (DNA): TGTGCCAGCAGCGAAGGGACAGGCCTCTACGAGCAGTACTTC.